Below, 16 T cell receptor beta chains from the same sample are listed, as sequenced in a study of response to subunit inactivated influenza vaccine. TCRdb reanalysed the RT-PCR reads using MiXCR and keeps one entry per CDR3 protein. The data show around 650,000 distinct CDR3 sequences, with approximately 14% seen just once and around 10% held by the top ten. The sequenced sample was PBMCs from blood, obtained 11 to 12 days after vaccination. The receptors were sampled from a man aged 45 to 65 who received an inactivated influenza vaccine.

V usage is TRBV6-5 and J usage is TRBJ1-4; no firm D call. CDR3 length: 16 residues. Germline CDR1 and CDR2: MNHEY and SVGAGI. Trimming cost V 4 bases and J 0 bases, with 12 bases left between them. The chain's CDR3 is CASSSLRAATNEKLFF. CDR3 nucleotides: TGTGCCAGCAGTTCCCTGCGGGCAGCAACTAATGAAAAACTGTTTTTT.

This clonotype has a handful of counts. The chain joins TRBV5-1 to TRBJ2-3, with a tentative D call TRBD2 (5 bases). The germline V gene encodes CDR1 SGHRS and CDR2 YFSETQ. V lost 3 bases and J 1 base, leaving 12 bases between the germline ends. The CDR3 contains 15 residues. The CDR3 coding sequence is TGCGCCAGCAGCTCGGAGGCCGTGGGCACAGATACGCAGTATTTT. Translated, it gives CASSSEAVGTDTQYF. The whole variable domain, remainder taken from reference TRBV5-1 and TRBJ2-3, is KAGVTQTPRYLIKTRGQQVTLSCSPISGHRSVSWYQQTPGQGLQFLFEYFSETQRNKGNFPGRFSGRQFSNSRSEMNVSTLELGDSALYLCASSSEAVGTDTQYFGPGTRLTVL.

This clonotype was seen repeatedly, ten times or more. The rearrangement links TRBV29-1 to TRBJ2-1; the match to TRBD1 covers 9 bases. The germline V gene encodes CDR1 SQVTM and CDR2 ANQGSEA. The V gene end was trimmed by 6 bases and the J gene end by 12 bases; junction bases not matched to a gene: 12. This CDR3 has 13 amino acids. CDR3 sequence: CSVGARDRDRQFF. CDR3 coding DNA: TGCAGCGTGGGGGCCCGGGACAGGGATCGGCAGTTCTTC.

J is TRBJ2-6 and V is TRBV6-5; 8 bases match TRBD2. Germline V CDR1 and CDR2: MNHEY, SVGAGI. The ends lost 4 bases at V and 0 bases at J; junction bases unmatched: 5. This CDR3 contains 17 residues. The CDR3 DNA reads TGTGCCAGCAGTTTTAGCGGGGCCAGCTCTGGGGCCAACGTCCTGACTTTC. It specifies CASSFSGASSGANVLTF.

This clonotype has only a few counts. CDR3 in amino acids: CASSQGRGSGTQYF. For the CDR3, the DNA is TGTGCCAGCAGCCAAGGACGGGGCTCGGGGACGCAGTATTTT. The V and J genes are TRBV3-1 and TRBJ2-3; D could derive from TRBD1 or TRBD2 (5 bases each). Germline values: CDR1 LGHDT, CDR2 YNNKEL (reference sequence). Trimming removed 1 base at V and 9 bases at J, with 14 bases between. The length of the CDR3 is 14 residues.

This clonotype was counted only a few times. This sequence joins TRBV14 and TRBJ2-5; 8 nucleotides agree with TRBD1. Per the germline V gene, CDR1 is SGHDN and CDR2 is FVKESK. V shed 6 bases and J 3 bases; nucleotides not matched to a gene: 6. This CDR3 contains 14 residues. CDR3 region: CASSPLTGEETQYF. CDR3 sequence (DNA): TGTGCCAGCAGTCCTTTGACAGGGGAAGAGACCCAGTACTTC.

This clonotype was observed a handful of times. This sequence joins TRBV6-1 and TRBJ2-7, with 10 bases that match TRBD1. J lost 2 bases, V lost 8 bases, and 6 bases had no gene match. The CDR3 loop spans 14 amino acids. Germline assignment: CDR1 MNHNS and CDR2 SASEGT. The chain's CDR3 is CASESGQGAYEQYF. DNA of the CDR3: TGTGCCAGCGAGAGTGGACAGGGGGCCTACGAGCAGTACTTC.

The rearrangement links TRBV13 to TRBJ2-7; TRBD2 matches at 7 bases. V dropped 4 bases and J dropped 9; count of bases not matched to a gene: 15. CDR1 is PRHDT and CDR2 is FYEKMQ in the germline V gene (reference sequence). The CDR3 totals 15 residues. CDR3 protein: CASSSISGSQPLQYF. In DNA form, the CDR3 reads TGTGCCAGCAGCTCCATTAGCGGGTCCCAACCCCTGCAGTACTTC.

V usage is TRBV6-1 and J usage is TRBJ2-7, with D possibly being TRBD1 or TRBD2 (5 bases each). CDR3 length: 15 residues. The V and J ends lost 5 bases and 6 bases respectively, with 20 bases between them. Germline CDR1 MNHNS, CDR2 SASEGT. CDR3 residues: CASSPSGTWALEQYF. The DNA for the CDR3 is TGTGCCAGCAGTCCCTCCGGGACGTGGGCCCTCGAGCAGTACTTC.

This clonotype was counted only a few times. J is TRBJ1-4 and V is TRBV18; D may be TRBD1 (5 bases). Trimming cost V 6 bases and J 5 bases, with 13 bases left between them. CDR3 length: 14 amino acids. In germline, CDR1 is KGHSH, CDR2 LQKENI. DNA of the CDR3: TGTGCCAGCTCTCGGGACGCCCAAAATGAAAAACTGTTTTTT. Translated, it gives CASSRDAQNEKLFF. Supplemented by reference TRBV18 and TRBJ1-4, the full variable domain reads NAGVMQNPRHLVRRRGQEARLRCSPMKGHSHVYWYRQLPEEGLKFMVYLQKENIIDESGMPKERFSAEFPKEGPSILRIQQVVRGDSAAYFCASSRDAQNEKLFFGSGTQLSVL.

This rearrangement joins TRBV20-1 to TRBJ2-5; 9 bases line up with TRBD2. Per the germline V gene, CDR1 is DFQATT and CDR2 is SNEGSKA (reference sequence). The CDR3 contains 20 residues. With 0 bases clipped from V and 2 bases from J, the junction kept 19 bases outside the gene matches. Here the CDR3 reads CSARDLLGLAGSLDQETQYF. As DNA, the CDR3 is TGCAGTGCTAGAGATCTTCTCGGCCTAGCGGGATCTTTGGATCAAGAGACCCAGTACTTC.

The chain is built from TRBV19 and TRBJ1-5; no definite D call. This CDR3 region has 12 residues. CDR1 LNHDA and CDR2 SQIVND come from the germline V gene (reference sequence). The V end was cut by 6 bases, the J end by 5 bases, with 8 bases between. The CDR3 sequence is CASRNWDQPQHF. The CDR3 bases are TGTGCCAGTAGGAACTGGGATCAGCCCCAGCATTTT. The full variable domain, with the rest looked up from reference TRBV19 and TRBJ1-5, is DGGITQSPKYLFRKEGQNVTLSCEQNLNHDAMYWYRQDPGQGLRLIYYSQIVNDFQKGDIAEGYSVSREKKESFPLTVTSAQKNPTAFYLCASRNWDQPQHFGDGTRLSIL.

The rearrangement uses TRBV6-5 and TRBJ2-7; a possible D gene is TRBD2 (6 bases). V lost 2 bases, J lost 4 bases, and 15 bases lay in between. CDR1 and CDR2 from the germline V gene are MNHEY and SVGAGI. CDR3 length equals 15 residues. CDR3 DNA: TGTGCCAGCAGTTACCGTCCTTCACGGGAGTACGAGCAGTACTTC. This translates into CASSYRPSREYEQYF.

This clonotype was seen many times. The CDR3 DNA follows: TGTGCCAGCAGCCAGGGGACAACTAATGAAAAACTGTTTTTT. Translated, it gives CASSQGTTNEKLFF. The gene calls are TRBV4-2 and TRBJ1-4; D is undetermined. CDR1 is LGHNA and CDR2 is YNFKEQ in the germline V gene. The CDR3 loop spans 14 amino acids. V lost 3 bases, J lost 0 bases, and 5 bases lay in between.

This clonotype has at least ten counts. The rearrangement joins TRBV6-5 to TRBJ2-2; D is undetermined. Trimming shortened V by 0 bases and J by 5 bases, and 7 bases separated the two germline ends. The CDR3 is 14 amino acids. The V gene's germline CDR1 is MNHEY and CDR2 SVGAGI. The CDR3: CASSYSGWTGELFF. The DNA of the CDR3 is TGTGCCAGCAGTTACTCAGGGTGGACCGGGGAGCTGTTTTTT.

This chain links TRBV11-2 with TRBJ2-1; weak D call: TRBD2 (6 bases). V was cut by 0 bases and J by 4 bases, with 13 bases left in between. Per germline, CDR1 SGHAT and CDR2 FQNNGV. The CDR3 has 16 residues. This CDR3 reads CASSLELRGSYNEQFF. As DNA, the CDR3 is TGTGCCAGCAGCTTAGAATTGCGGGGTTCTTACAATGAGCAGTTCTTC.